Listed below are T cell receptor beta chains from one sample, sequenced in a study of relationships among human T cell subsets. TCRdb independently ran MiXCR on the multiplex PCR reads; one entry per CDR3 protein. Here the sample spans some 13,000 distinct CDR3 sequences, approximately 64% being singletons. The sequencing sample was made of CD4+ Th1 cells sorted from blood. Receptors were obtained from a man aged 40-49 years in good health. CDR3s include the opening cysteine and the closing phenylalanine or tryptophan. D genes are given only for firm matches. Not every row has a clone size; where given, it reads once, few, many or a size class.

TGCAGCGTTGGCCAGGGGGCGCTTAGGGGCTACACCTTC	CSVGQGALRGYTF	TRBV29-1	TRBJ1-2	few	TRBD1
TGTGCCAGCAGCTTACCAAATCAGCCCCAGCATTTT	CASSLPNQPQHF	TRBV11-2	TRBJ1-5	few	NA
TGTGCCAGCAGCCAAGCGGTGAACGAGCAGTACTTC	CASSQAVNEQYF	TRBV3-1	TRBJ2-7	few	NA
TGTGCCAGCAGTCCAGACAGCCCGTCTGGAAACACCATATATTTT	CASSPDSPSGNTIYF	TRBV27	TRBJ1-3	NA	NA
TGTGCCAGCAGTGGCCCCCGCCTAGGGACAGGGCTAGAGACCCAGTACTTC	CASSGPRLGTGLETQYF	TRBV2	TRBJ2-5	NA	TRBD1
TGTGCCAGCACTGTACCGGGACAGGGTTTACATGAGCAGTTCTTC	CASTVPGQGLHEQFF	TRBV28	TRBJ2-1	NA	TRBD1
TGTGCCAGCAGTCTCGGGACAGCCTACGAGCAGTACTTC	CASSLGTAYEQYF	TRBV28	TRBJ2-7	NA	TRBD1
TGTGCCACCAGTGCCCCATCGGTCTTCCAAGAGACCCAGTACTTC	CATSAPSVFQETQYF	TRBV24-1	TRBJ2-5	NA	NA
TGTGCCAGCAGTTTCCGGGACAGACGCATTAGCAATCAGCCCCAGCATTTT	CASSFRDRRISNQPQHF	TRBV28	TRBJ1-5	NA	TRBD1
TGTGCCAGCAGCAACGGACAGGGGATTGTATACGAGCAGTACTTC	CASSNGQGIVYEQYF	TRBV6-6	TRBJ2-7	NA	TRBD1
TGCGCCAGCAGCCAAGATCCCGGTGGCTCCTACGAGCAGTACTTC	CASSQDPGGSYEQYF	TRBV4-1	TRBJ2-7	NA	NA
TGTGCCAGCAGCTTGGGTTCACTAGCGGAACACACAGATACGCAGTATTTT	CASSLGSLAEHTDTQYF	TRBV7-9	TRBJ2-3	few	TRBD2
TGTGCCTGGAGCCGGACAGGGGACACTGAAGCTTTCTTT	CAWSRTGDTEAFF	TRBV30	TRBJ1-1	NA	TRBD1
TGTGCCAGCAGTCCCCTAAGGACTAGCTCAAAGGGGAATGAGCAGTTCTTC	CASSPLRTSSKGNEQFF	TRBV27	TRBJ2-1	NA	TRBD2
TGTGCCAGCAGCCCGACTAGTCCAGATACGCAGTATTTT	CASSPTSPDTQYF	TRBV11-2	TRBJ2-3	NA	NA
TGTGCCACCAGTGATCCATATCATAGGACCTACTTC	CATSDPYHRTYF	TRBV24-1	TRBJ2-7	few	NA
TGTGCCAGCAGTTTAGAGGGGGCGTCCTACAATGAGCAGTTCTTC	CASSLEGASYNEQFF	TRBV27	TRBJ2-1	few	TRBD1
TGCAGTGCCACCAGACTAGGGGCCTACGAGCAGTACTTC	CSATRLGAYEQYF	TRBV20-1	TRBJ2-7	few	NA
TGCGCCAGCAGCCCTGACCCAAGCTACGAGCAGTACTTC	CASSPDPSYEQYF	TRBV4-1	TRBJ2-7	NA	NA
TGTGCCAGTTCACCGGGACCAGAAGAGACCCAGTACTTC	CASSPGPEETQYF	TRBV6-4	TRBJ2-5	NA	NA
TGTGCCAGCAGAACCTCCCAGACAGGGTACAATGAGCAGTTCTTC	CASRTSQTGYNEQFF	TRBV2	TRBJ2-1	once	TRBD1
TGCAGTGCTAGAGTCATTCGTAGGACAGGGGGTAACACTGAAGCTTTCTTT	CSARVIRRTGGNTEAFF	TRBV20-1	TRBJ1-1	NA	TRBD1
TGTGCCAGCATCCCCTGGGGGAACACCGGGGAGCTGTTTTTT	CASIPWGNTGELFF	TRBV12-3/TRBV12-4	TRBJ2-2	few	NA
TGTGCCAGCAGCTTAGATGCCAGTAGCAATCAGCCCCAGCATTTT	CASSLDASSNQPQHF	TRBV11-2	TRBJ1-5	few	NA
TGTGCCAGCAGCTTAGACCAAAGCTCCTACAATGAGCAGTTCTTC	CASSLDQSSYNEQFF	TRBV7-9	TRBJ2-1	NA	NA
TGTGCCAGCAGGCTAGGACAAAGCAATCAGCCCCAGCATTTT	CASRLGQSNQPQHF	TRBV28	TRBJ1-5	NA	NA
TGTGCCAGCAGTTTTTACGGCGGCTACACCTTC	CASSFYGGYTF	TRBV28	TRBJ1-2	NA	NA
TGTGCCAGCAGTTCATCGGGACAGGGTGCCCAGCCCCAGCATTTT	CASSSSGQGAQPQHF	TRBV6-5	TRBJ1-5	few	TRBD1
TGTGCCAGCAGCTCCCAGGGGGCATACGAGCAGTACTTC	CASSSQGAYEQYF	TRBV11-2	TRBJ2-7	few	TRBD1
TGTGCCAGCAGTACCCGGACGGCGGTCATGAACACTGAAGCTTTCTTT	CASSTRTAVMNTEAFF	TRBV28	TRBJ1-1	few	NA
TGTGCCAGCACCCCGAGCGGGGCGCAGGCCACGTACTTC	CASTPSGAQATYF	TRBV11-2	TRBJ2-5	medium-sized	TRBD2
TGTGCCAGCAGCTTAGGACATTTAGGAAACGTGACTCAAGAGACCCAGTACTTC	CASSLGHLGNVTQETQYF	TRBV7-9	TRBJ2-5	NA	NA
TGTGCCAGCAGCTTAGAGGCGGGGGCAGGGCCCCAGCATTTT	CASSLEAGAGPQHF	TRBV11-2	TRBJ1-5	NA	NA
TGTGCCAGCAGTTCTCCGGGACAGGGGAATTACGAGCAGTACTTC	CASSSPGQGNYEQYF	TRBV28	TRBJ2-7	NA	TRBD1
TGTGCCAGCAGCCAAACCCGACAGGGGAGCTACACCTTC	CASSQTRQGSYTF	TRBV11-2	TRBJ1-2	NA	TRBD1
TGTGCCAGCAGCTTACTCGCGGGAGGGTCAATGAGCCTGTTCTTC	CASSLLAGGSMSLFF	TRBV7-9	TRBJ2-1	NA	TRBD2
TGTGCCAGCAGCTTGGCTCAAGATCAGCCCCAGCATTTT	CASSLAQDQPQHF	TRBV7-6	TRBJ1-5	NA	NA
TGTGCCAGCAGCTTAGGACTAGCTCAAGAGACCCAGTACTTC	CASSLGLAQETQYF	TRBV7-9	TRBJ2-5	few	TRBD2
TGTGCCAGCAGTCCCCCTATGGAGGCCCAGTACTTC	CASSPPMEAQYF	TRBV28	TRBJ2-5	NA	NA
TGCGTCAGCAGCCGAGAATGGGACTCACCCCTCCACTTT	CVSSREWDSPLHF	TRBV4-1	TRBJ1-6	NA	NA
TGTGCCAGCAGACCCGGACAGGTCCAAGAGACCCAGTACTTC	CASRPGQVQETQYF	TRBV2	TRBJ2-5	NA	TRBD1
TGTGCCAGCAGTTTAACGGGCCGCAGGGGCTCCTACGAGCAGTACTTC	CASSLTGRRGSYEQYF	TRBV28	TRBJ2-7	NA	NA
TGTGCCAGTAGTTTTACCGGAACCTACGAGCAGTACTTC	CASSFTGTYEQYF	TRBV19	TRBJ2-7	NA	NA
TGTGCCAGTAGTATAGGAGGGCACACCACCACAGATACGCAGTATTTT	CASSIGGHTTTDTQYF	TRBV19	TRBJ2-3	NA	NA
TGTGCCAGCAGCCTCGGGACTATCTACGAGCAGTACTTC	CASSLGTIYEQYF	TRBV11-2	TRBJ2-7	medium-sized	TRBD2
TGTGCCAGCAGCCAAGTAGGGGGAGATACGCAGTATTTT	CASSQVGGDTQYF	TRBV14	TRBJ2-3	NA	NA
TGCAGTGCTGAAGAGGGGGCTAACTATGGCTACACCTTC	CSAEEGANYGYTF	TRBV20-1	TRBJ1-2	NA	NA
TGCGCCAGCAGCGATCGCATCGGGGGACCCGAGACCCAGTACTTC	CASSDRIGGPETQYF	TRBV5-1	TRBJ2-5	NA	NA
TGTGCCAGCAGATCGACAGGTACTAACTATGGCTACACCTTC	CASRSTGTNYGYTF	TRBV28	TRBJ1-2	NA	NA
TGTGCCAGCAGCCAGTACATAAACACCGGGGAGCTGTTTTTT	CASSQYINTGELFF	TRBV14	TRBJ2-2	NA	NA
TGTGCCAGCAGGTCTAACGGCGAGCAGTACTTC	CASRSNGEQYF	TRBV11-2	TRBJ2-7	NA	NA
TGCGCCAGCAGCTTGAACAGGGTGTTCTCCTACGAGCAGTACTTC	CASSLNRVFSYEQYF	TRBV5-1	TRBJ2-7	once	NA
TGTGCCAGCAGCACAACCGGGACAGGGATTTTAGGTACGCAGTATTTT	CASSTTGTGILGTQYF	TRBV28	TRBJ2-3	once	TRBD1
TGTGCCAGTACCTCCGGGTCCAACTATGGCTACACCTTC	CASTSGSNYGYTF	TRBV19	TRBJ1-2	NA	NA